In its sample, the clone carrying this TCR beta chain was seen once. Its antigen remains unidentified. The data were taken from a study of OX40 agonist ivuxolimab in advanced cancers. Study context: Each dose-escalation patient presented with hepatocellular carcinoma, melanoma, renal cell or head and neck cancer.

Study-level points and caveats: In a subset of nonresponders, normalized T-cell clonal expansion was also low. There were, on average, more expanded clones in CD8+ T cells than in CD4+.

Method: immunoSEQ multiplex PCR; TCRdb's copy keeps in-frame clones and lacks some. The sample contains about 73,000 clones, 88% of which appear only once. CDR1 and CDR2 (germline): SGHKS, YYEKEE (reference sequence). V was shortened by 6 bases and J by 9 bases, with 16 bases between the two germline ends. This CDR3 spans 14 amino acids. The receptor comes from an adult with an advanced solid tumor such as melanoma, head and neck, liver or kidney cancer. The chain recombines TRBV5-5 with TRBJ1-6; weak D call: TRBD1 (5 bases). Sequencing used CD4+ or CD8+ T cells sorted from blood, obtained in a trial of the OX40 agonist ivuxolimab. The CDR3 bases are TGTGCCAGCAACCCGGGGGGTTGGAGTTCACCCCTCCACTTT. Protein product: CASNPGGWSSPLHF.